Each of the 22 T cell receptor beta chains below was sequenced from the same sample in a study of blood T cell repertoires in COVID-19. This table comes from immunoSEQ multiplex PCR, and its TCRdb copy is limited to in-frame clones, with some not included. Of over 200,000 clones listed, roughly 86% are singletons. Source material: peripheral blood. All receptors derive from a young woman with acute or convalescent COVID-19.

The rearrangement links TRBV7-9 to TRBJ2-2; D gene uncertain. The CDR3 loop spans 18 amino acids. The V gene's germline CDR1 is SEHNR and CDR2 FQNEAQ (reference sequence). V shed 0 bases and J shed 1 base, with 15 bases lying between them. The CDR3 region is CASSLALVPRLNTGELFF. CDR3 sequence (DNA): TGTGCCAGCAGCTTAGCGTTAGTACCCCGCCTGAACACCGGGGAGCTGTTTTTT. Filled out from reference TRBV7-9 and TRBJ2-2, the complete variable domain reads DTGVSQNPRHKITKRGQNVTFRCDPISEHNRLYWYRQTLGQGPEFLTYFQNEAQLEKSRLLSDRFSAERPKGSFSTLEIQRTEQGDSAMYLCASSLALVPRLNTGELFFGEGSRLTVL.

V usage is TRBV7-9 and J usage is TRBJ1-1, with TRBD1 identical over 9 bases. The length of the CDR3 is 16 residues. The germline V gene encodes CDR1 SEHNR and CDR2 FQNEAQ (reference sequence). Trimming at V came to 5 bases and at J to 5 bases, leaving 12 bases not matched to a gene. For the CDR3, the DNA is TGTGCCAGCAGCCTACCGGGACAGGGAATGAGTACTGAAGCTTTCTTT. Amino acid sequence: CASSLPGQGMSTEAFF.

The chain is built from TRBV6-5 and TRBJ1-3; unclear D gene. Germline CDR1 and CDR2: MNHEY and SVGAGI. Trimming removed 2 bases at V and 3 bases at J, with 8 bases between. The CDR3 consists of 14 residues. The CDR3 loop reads CASSYGGGGNTIYF. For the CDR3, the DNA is TGTGCCAGCAGTTACGGCGGCGGTGGAAACACCATATATTTT.

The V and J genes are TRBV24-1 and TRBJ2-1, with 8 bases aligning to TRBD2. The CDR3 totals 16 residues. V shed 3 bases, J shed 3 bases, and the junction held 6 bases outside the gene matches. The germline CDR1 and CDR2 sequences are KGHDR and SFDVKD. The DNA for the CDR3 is TGTGCCACCAGTGATCCCGGGGGGGACGACTACAATGAGCAGTTCTTC. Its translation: CATSDPGGDDYNEQFF.

Written as DNA, the CDR3 is TGTGCCAGTAGTATCTTGGGGGGAAGTTCCTACGAGCAGTACTTC. Translating gives CASSILGGSSYEQYF. The V gene is TRBV19, the J gene TRBJ2-7, with D possibly TRBD2 on 6 matching bases. CDR1 is LNHDA, CDR2 SQIVND, per germline (reference sequence). The CDR3 contains 15 residues. The ends were cut back, 3 bases at V and 1 base at J, with 13 bases in the middle.

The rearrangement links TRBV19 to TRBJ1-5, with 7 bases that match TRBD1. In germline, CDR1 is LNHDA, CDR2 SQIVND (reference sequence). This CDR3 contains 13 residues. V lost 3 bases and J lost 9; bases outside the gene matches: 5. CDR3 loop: CASSIDREWPQHF. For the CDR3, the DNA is TGTGCCAGTAGTATCGACAGGGAATGGCCCCAGCATTTT.

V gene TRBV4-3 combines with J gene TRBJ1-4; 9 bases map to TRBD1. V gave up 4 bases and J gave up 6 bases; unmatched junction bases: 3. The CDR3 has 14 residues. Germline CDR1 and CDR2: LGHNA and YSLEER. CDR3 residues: CASSLRTGDEKLFF. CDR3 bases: TGCGCCAGCAGCCTCCGGACAGGGGATGAAAAACTGTTTTTT.

The CDR3 region has the DNA TGTGCCAGCAGCACACAGGCCCCTACCTCCTACAATGAGCAGTTCTTC. It encodes CASSTQAPTSYNEQFF. The chain has TRBV11-1 and TRBJ2-1, with D perhaps TRBD1 (5 bases). The V gene lost 5 bases and the J gene lost 0 bases, with 14 bases spanning the gap. This CDR3 contains 16 residues. The germline V gene encodes CDR1 SGHAT and CDR2 FQDESV (reference sequence).

The CDR3 DNA is TGTGCCAGCAGCTTAACCAGGGGTTTGGCAGATACGCAGTATTTT. Encoded protein: CASSLTRGLADTQYF. The rearrangement joins TRBV5-5 to TRBJ2-3; D possibly corresponds to TRBD1 (6 bases). The CDR3 spans 15 residues. The germline V gene encodes CDR1 SGHKS and CDR2 YYEKEE (reference sequence). The V end was cut by 2 bases, the J end by 4 bases, with 14 bases between.

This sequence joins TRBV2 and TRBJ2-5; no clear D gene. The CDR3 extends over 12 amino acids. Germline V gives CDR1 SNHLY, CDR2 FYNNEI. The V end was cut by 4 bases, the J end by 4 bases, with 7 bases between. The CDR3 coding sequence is TGTGCCAGCAGTGGAGGTCGAGAGACCCAGTACTTC. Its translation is CASSGGRETQYF.

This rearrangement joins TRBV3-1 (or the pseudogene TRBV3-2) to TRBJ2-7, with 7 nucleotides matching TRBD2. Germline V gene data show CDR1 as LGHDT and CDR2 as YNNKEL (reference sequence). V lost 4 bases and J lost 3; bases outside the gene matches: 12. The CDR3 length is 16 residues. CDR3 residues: CASSPGQGLRFYEQYF. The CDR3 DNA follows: TGTGCCAGCAGCCCCGGGCAGGGACTACGTTTCTACGAGCAGTACTTC.

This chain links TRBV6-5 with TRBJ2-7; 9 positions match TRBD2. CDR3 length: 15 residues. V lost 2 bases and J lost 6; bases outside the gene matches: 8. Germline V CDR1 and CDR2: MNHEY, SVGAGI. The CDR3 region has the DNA TGTGCCAGCAGTTACAGGGTTAGCGGGAGTTCCGAGCAGTACTTC. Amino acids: CASSYRVSGSSEQYF.

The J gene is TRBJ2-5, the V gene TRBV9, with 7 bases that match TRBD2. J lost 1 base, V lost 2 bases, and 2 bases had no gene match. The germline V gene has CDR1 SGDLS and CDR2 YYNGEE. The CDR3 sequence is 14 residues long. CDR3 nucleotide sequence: TGTGCCAGCAGCGTGGGACTAAGCCAAGAGACCCAGTACTTC. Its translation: CASSVGLSQETQYF.

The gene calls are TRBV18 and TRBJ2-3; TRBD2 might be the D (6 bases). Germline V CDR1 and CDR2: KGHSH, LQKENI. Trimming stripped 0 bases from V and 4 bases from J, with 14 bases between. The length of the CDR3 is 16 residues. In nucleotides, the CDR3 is TGTGCCAGCTCACCACCGGCGGGATTCTCCCCAGATACGCAGTATTTT. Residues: CASSPPAGFSPDTQYF.

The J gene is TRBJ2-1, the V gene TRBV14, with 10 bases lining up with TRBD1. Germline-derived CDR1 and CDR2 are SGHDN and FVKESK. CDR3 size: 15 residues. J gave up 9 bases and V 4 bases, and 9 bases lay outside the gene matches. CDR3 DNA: TGTGCCAGCAGCCTACGGGACAGGGGCCTTGGTGAGCAGTTCTTC. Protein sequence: CASSLRDRGLGEQFF.

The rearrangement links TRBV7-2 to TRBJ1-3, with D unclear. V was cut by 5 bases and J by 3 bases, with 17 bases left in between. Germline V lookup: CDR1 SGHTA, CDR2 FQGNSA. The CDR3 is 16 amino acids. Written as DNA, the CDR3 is TGTGCCAGCAGCCCAGCGGGCTCCAGAAGTGGAAACACCATATATTTT. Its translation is CASSPAGSRSGNTIYF.

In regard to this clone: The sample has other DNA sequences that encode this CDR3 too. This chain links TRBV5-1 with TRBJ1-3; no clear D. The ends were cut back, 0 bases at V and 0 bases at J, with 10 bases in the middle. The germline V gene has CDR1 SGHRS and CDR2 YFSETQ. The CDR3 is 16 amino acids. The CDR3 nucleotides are TGCGCCAGCAGCTTGGGCCAGGTCAGCTCTGGAAACACCATATATTTT. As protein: CASSLGQVSSGNTIYF.

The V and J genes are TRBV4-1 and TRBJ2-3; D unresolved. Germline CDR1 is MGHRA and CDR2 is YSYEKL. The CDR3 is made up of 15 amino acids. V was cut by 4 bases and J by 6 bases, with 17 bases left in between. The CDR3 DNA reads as TGCGCCAGCAGCCCTATCCTCTTGACTGGGGATACGCAGTATTTT. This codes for CASSPILLTGDTQYF.

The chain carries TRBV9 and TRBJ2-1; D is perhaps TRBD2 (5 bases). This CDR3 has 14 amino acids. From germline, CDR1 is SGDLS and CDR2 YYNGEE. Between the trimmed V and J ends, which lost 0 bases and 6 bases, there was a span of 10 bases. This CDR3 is CASSVVGVSNEQFF. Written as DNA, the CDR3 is TGTGCCAGCAGCGTAGTCGGGGTAAGCAATGAGCAGTTCTTC.

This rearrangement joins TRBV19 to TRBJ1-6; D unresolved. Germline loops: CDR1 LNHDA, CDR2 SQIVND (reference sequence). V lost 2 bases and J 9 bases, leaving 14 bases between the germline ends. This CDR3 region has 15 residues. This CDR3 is CASSIRSELSSPLHF. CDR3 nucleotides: TGTGCCAGTAGTATACGAAGCGAACTCAGTTCACCCCTCCACTTT.

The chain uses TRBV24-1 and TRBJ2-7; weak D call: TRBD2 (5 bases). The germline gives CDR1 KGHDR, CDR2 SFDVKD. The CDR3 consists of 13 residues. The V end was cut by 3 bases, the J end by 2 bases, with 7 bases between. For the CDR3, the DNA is TGTGCCACCAGTGATAGCGGAGCCTACGAGCAGTACTTC. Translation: CATSDSGAYEQYF.

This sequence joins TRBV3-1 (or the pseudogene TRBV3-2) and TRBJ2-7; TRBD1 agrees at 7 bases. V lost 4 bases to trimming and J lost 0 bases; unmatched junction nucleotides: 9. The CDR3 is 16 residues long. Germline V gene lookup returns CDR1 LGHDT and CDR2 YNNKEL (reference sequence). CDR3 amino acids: CASSPWSGTASYEQYF. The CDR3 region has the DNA TGTGCCAGCAGCCCATGGTCCGGGACAGCCTCCTACGAGCAGTACTTC.